This T cell receptor beta chain stems from a study of shared clonotypes between healthy human individuals (dated by TCRdb to 2018 to 2020). About the investigation overall: Two women and a few men aged 18 to 49 years were included in the cohort. For each donor, three plates each were used for CD4 naive and CD4 memory, two plates were used for CD8 naive, and one plate was used for CD8 memory. To estimate repertoire size and how much clonotype sharing occurs between individuals, the study deeply sequenced the blood TCR repertoires of roughly 5 healthy adults. To increase sequencing depth and limit assay-specific biases, different laboratories used diverse techniques to prepare libraries and sequence TCR repertoires. Between about 0.9 and 9 billion PBMCs per donor were obtained by leukapheresis.

For CDR1 and CDR2, the germline V gene lists MDHEN and SYDVKM. V is reduced by 1 base and J by 1 base, leaving a spacing of 22 bases between them. Counted from cysteine to phenylalanine, this CDR3 has 19 amino acids. Here the CDR3 DNA is all that survives: 57 bases in frame from base 1. Using the deep immunoSEQ assay, multiplex PCR amplified TCR CDR3 regions from genomic DNA. Genomic DNA extracted from each cell subset was distributed evenly over all wells of several immunoSEQ 96-well plates, and each plate served as one replicate. Each replicate PCR for sorted subsets received roughly 200 ng genomic DNA, equal to tens of thousands of T cell genomes. The purified libraries were quantified using a Qubit 3.0 fluorometer, sized with a Bioanalyzer 2100, and then quantified again using the KAPA Library Quantification kit. Each immunoSEQ 96-well plate was sequenced on its own single-read 150-cycle Illumina NextSeq 550 flow cell. Regarding the original processing steps: The immunoSEQ output contained only junctional sequences without quality scores, so filtering could not match that applied to full-length reads. Sequences were annotated with PyIR, a Python wrapper for IgBLAST v1.9, using IMGT germline references to assign V/J genes and CDR3. Reads were filtered out if the reads had weak V/J assignments (E-value above 1e-6), no CDR3, stop codons, out-of-frame junctions, or ambiguous translated residues. V3J clonotypes were defined as sequences sharing the same inferred V gene, J gene, and CDR3 amino acid sequence. Percentage overlap between repertoires was computed as shared unique clonotypes divided by the size of the smaller repertoire. Three approaches were used to assess repertoire richness: RTK rarefaction, the Chao1 estimator, and Recon v2.1 estimates of unobserved clonotypes. Generation probabilities for all TCRbeta clonotypes obtained by the gDNA method from several donors were computed using OLGA. Drawn from immuneACCESS, this table holds only the in-frame rearrangements with V and J called that TCRdb kept. Clones are partly lost; checked studies trace under half to an unresolved V gene and leave the rest unexplained. V, J and clone size are taken as reported in that table, and D and trimming were inferred from the DNA itself. This sample lists about 660,000 clones; around 74% were detected once. The ten largest clonotypes hold approximately 1.8% of the sample.

The donors were healthy, HIV-negative adults who had no recently reported acute infections or vaccinations. Only Caucasian adults living in Nashville, Tennessee, USA were represented among the donors. Magnetic negative selection was used to enrich CD4+ T cells, after which naive cells were positively selected on CD45RA and the negative fraction became the memory subset. Blood was obtained by leukapheresis, after which PBMCs were separated by Ficoll-Histopaque density gradient centrifugation and cryopreserved in liquid nitrogen vapor phase. Purity and quantity of every magnetically sorted T cell population were checked by analytical flow cytometry. Genomic DNA was isolated from every sorted fraction and measured by UV absorbance on a Nanodrop 2000c. The investigation overall reported the following: Estimated clonotype richness was generally larger for naive than for memory subsets. Sampling was limited to blood, and TCR repertoires in tissue likely differ from TCR repertoires in blood. Because the study included a small number of donors, the genetic and exposure-history diversity represented was limited. Pairwise subsampling led to the expectation that sequencing depth would affect the degree of clonotype sharing among donors. Compared with non-shared clonotypes, clonotypes shared by all four sorted-subset donors had higher generation probabilities. Incomplete sequencing was indicated by rarefaction of sorted-subset datasets, despite the large sequencing depth. Across four donors, about 5.2% of naive CD4, roughly 3.5% of naive CD8, approximately 2.5% of memory CD4, and approximately 0.4% of memory CD8 clonotypes were shared.

Note on this clone: Which antigen it targets is not known. Per-nucleotide qualities are absent, and no much larger clonotype sits a single base away.

This sequence originates from a woman in her thirties in good health. The rearranged segments are TRBV28 and TRBJ1-1; TRBD1 might be the D gene, on 5 matching bases. Input material: memory CD4+ T cells sorted from blood. In the paper's terms, the cell subset or site label means: CD45RA-negative fraction. CDR3 loop: CASSLSRVSNRRPNTEAFF. The DNA is as follows: TGTGCCAGCAGTTTATCGCGTGTCTCAAACAGGCGCCCGAACACTGAAGCTTTCTTT.